The next 20 T cell receptor beta chains were all read from a single sample in a study of T cell responses to AZD1222 COVID-19 vaccine. Data came from immunoSEQ multiplex PCR; TCRdb stores just in-frame clones and leaves some out. Of more than 150,000 clones listed, more than 90% are singletons. The sample consisted of peripheral blood, taken 28 days after the second AZD1222 dose. The receptors stem from an adult who received the AZD1222 COVID-19 vaccine.

This sequence joins TRBV30 and TRBJ1-5; 9 positions match TRBD1. J gave up 7 bases and V 2 bases, and 12 bases lay outside the gene matches. The CDR3 length is 16 residues. Germline V gene sequence: CDR1 GTSNPN, CDR2 SVGIG (reference sequence). The CDR3 sequence is CAWSSPGTGRDQPQHF. The CDR3 DNA follows: TGTGCCTGGAGTTCCCCCGGGACAGGGAGGGACCAGCCCCAGCATTTT.

CDR3 DNA: TGTGCCAGTAGTGCGGGACTAGCGGGAGCTAAGGCAGATACGCAGTATTTT. Translation: CASSAGLAGAKADTQYF. This chain joins TRBV19 and TRBJ2-3, with 14 bases that match TRBD2. The CDR3 consists of 17 residues. The ends lost 5 bases at V and 4 bases at J; junction bases unmatched: 8. The V gene's germline CDR1 is LNHDA and CDR2 SQIVND (reference sequence).

The rearrangement joins TRBV5-1 to TRBJ2-3; 8 bases agree with TRBD1. This CDR3 has 14 residues. Looked up from germline, CDR1 is SGHRS and CDR2 is YFSETQ. J was trimmed by 6 bases and V by 5 bases; bases with no gene match: 8. CDR3 loop: CASRSNRDRDTQYF. In DNA, the CDR3 is TGCGCCAGCAGGTCTAACCGGGACAGGGATACGCAGTATTTT.

This chain joins TRBV10-2 and TRBJ2-2, with unresolved D. V lost 1 base, J lost 6 bases, and 6 bases lay in between. The germline CDR1 and CDR2 sequences are WSHSY and SAAADI. The CDR3 has 13 residues. The CDR3 DNA follows: TGCGCCAGCAGTGAGTGGAAGGCCGGGGAGCTGTTTTTT. As protein: CASSEWKAGELFF.

This sequence joins TRBV4-1 and TRBJ2-3; 11 bases agree with TRBD2. With V trimmed by 0 bases and J by 6 bases, 5 bases remained unmatched. This CDR3 has 16 residues. Germline lookup yields CDR1 MGHRA and CDR2 YSYEKL. The CDR3 DNA reads TGCGCCAGCAGCCAAGAGCCTAGCGGGAGGATGGATACGCAGTATTTT. This gives the protein CASSQEPSGRMDTQYF.

This chain uses TRBV24-1 with TRBJ2-3, with D possibly TRBD2 on 6 matching bases. Germline V gene sequence: CDR1 KGHDR, CDR2 SFDVKD. V lost 5 bases to trimming and J lost 0 bases, with 11 bases between them. This CDR3 spans 15 amino acids. CDR3 sequence: CATSVGGTSTDTQYF. In nucleotides, the CDR3 is TGTGCCACCAGTGTTGGGGGGACTAGCACAGATACGCAGTATTTT.

The gene calls are TRBV4-1 and TRBJ2-5, with D possibly matching TRBD2 (5 bases). Germline V gene lookup returns CDR1 MGHRA and CDR2 YSYEKL. The CDR3 contains 15 residues. Trimming left V 3 bases short and J 4 bases short, with 15 bases between. In DNA, the CDR3 is TGCGCCAGCAGCCACTCCCCGGGCAGCGGAGAGACCCAGTACTTC. Translation: CASSHSPGSGETQYF.

The chain links TRBV7-8 to TRBJ2-7; D is unresolved. Germline CDR1 is SGHVS and CDR2 is FQNEAQ. V lost 4 bases and J 0 bases, leaving 10 bases between the germline ends. The CDR3 contains 14 residues. In DNA, the CDR3 is TGTGCCAGCAGCTGGGCCGGTATCTCCTACGAGCAGTACTTC. Translated: CASSWAGISYEQYF.

The V call is TRBV5-8, the J call TRBJ1-1; maybe TRBD1 (5 bases). The germline V gene encodes CDR1 SGHTS and CDR2 YDEGEE. The CDR3 has 15 residues. V lost 5 bases and J 6 bases, leaving 20 bases between the germline ends. This CDR3 is CASRQPGRFSSEAFF. CDR3 nucleotides: TGTGCCAGCAGACAACCGGGACGGTTTAGCTCTGAAGCTTTCTTT.

This clone came up once. The rearrangement links TRBV3-1 (or the pseudogene TRBV3-2) to TRBJ2-1; D ambiguous. Looked up from germline, CDR1 is LGHDT and CDR2 is YNNKEL (reference sequence). The CDR3 totals 13 residues. Trimming pared 4 bases from V and 9 bases from J, leaving 13 bases between. The CDR3 loop is CASSLNGPGEQFF. The CDR3, as DNA: TGTGCCAGCAGCCTAAATGGTCCGGGTGAGCAGTTCTTC.

The CDR3 DNA reads TGTGCCAGCAGTTTAGGGGGGAACACTGAAGCTTTCTTT. Amino acids: CASSLGGNTEAFF. The chain uses TRBV27 and TRBJ1-1; maybe TRBD1 (5 bases). The V gene lost 2 bases and the J gene lost 1 base, with 5 bases spanning the gap. Looked up from germline, CDR1 is MNHEY and CDR2 is SMNVEV (reference sequence). The CDR3 runs 13 residues.

CDR3 loop: CASRGDEQFF. The DNA for the CDR3 is TGTGCCTCCCGGGGGGATGAGCAGTTCTTC. This sequence joins TRBV2 and TRBJ2-1; 7 bases agree with TRBD2. Germline values: CDR1 SNHLY, CDR2 FYNNEI. CDR3 size: 10 residues. The J segment lost 8 bases and the V segment lost 11 bases, leaving 3 bases of the junction unmatched.

The sample holds a few counts of this clone. The chain uses TRBV12-3 or TRBV12-4 and TRBJ1-2, with a possible D match to TRBD1 (5 bases). CDR3 size: 13 residues. V was shortened by 5 bases and J by 2 bases, with 9 bases between the two germline ends. The CDR3 DNA sequence: TGTGCCAGCAGTCGGACAACCAACTATGGCTACACCTTC. Translation: CASSRTTNYGYTF.

The CDR3: CASSLGQKAFF. The CDR3 DNA sequence: TGTGCCAGCAGCCTAGGACAGAAAGCTTTCTTT. The chain recombines TRBV7-9 with TRBJ1-1, with a tentative D call TRBD1 (6 bases). The germline V and J ends were trimmed by 5 bases and 9 bases, with 10 bases remaining between them. The length of the CDR3 is 11 residues. Germline CDR1 and CDR2: SEHNR and FQNEAQ (reference sequence).

The chain couples TRBV6-5 to TRBJ2-7, with D perhaps being TRBD1 or TRBD2 (5 bases each). Germline CDR1 MNHEY, CDR2 SVGAGI. The CDR3 is made up of 15 amino acids. V was cut by 4 bases and J by 4 bases, with 17 bases left in between. CDR3 nucleotide sequence: TGTGCCAGCAGTTTCTCCGGGACGGAACTGTACGAGCAGTACTTC. This encodes CASSFSGTELYEQYF.

The genes are TRBV6-5 and TRBJ2-1; tentative D call: TRBD2 (5 bases). The CDR3 covers 14 residues. Between the trimmed V and J ends, which lost 8 bases and 0 bases, there was a span of 11 bases. The germline CDR1 and CDR2 sequences are MNHEY and SVGAGI. CDR3 in DNA: TGTGCCAGCTTACGGGATGGCTCCTACAATGAGCAGTTCTTC. This encodes CASLRDGSYNEQFF.

In DNA, the CDR3 is TGTGCCAGCTCACCCGGCAGAGAGGAAGCTTTCTTT. This encodes CASSPGREEAFF. The chain recombines TRBV18 with TRBJ1-1; no clear D. The V end lost 3 bases, the J end lost 8 bases, and 10 bases lay between the germline ends. This CDR3 has 12 amino acids. Germline lookup yields CDR1 KGHSH and CDR2 LQKENI.

This chain connects TRBV11-2 to TRBJ2-3; D unclear. Germline V gene lookup returns CDR1 SGHAT and CDR2 FQNNGV. Trimming shortened V by 2 bases and J by 5 bases, and 5 bases separated the two germline ends. The CDR3 runs to 12 residues. The chain's CDR3 is CASSLLGDTQYF. For the CDR3, the DNA is TGTGCCAGCAGCTTATTAGGAGATACGCAGTATTTT. Combining the CDR3 with reference TRBV11-2 and TRBJ2-3 gives the whole variable domain EAGVAQSPRYKIIEKRQSVAFWCNPISGHATLYWYQQILGQGPKLLIQFQNNGVVDDSQLPKDRFSAERLKGVDSTLKIQPAKLEDSAVYLCASSLLGDTQYFGPGTRLTVL.

This chain uses TRBV28 with TRBJ2-7; D unresolved. V lost 3 bases and J lost 5, with 8 bases in between. Germline V gene data show CDR1 as MDHEN and CDR2 as SYDVKM. This CDR3 has 12 residues. Written as DNA, the CDR3 is TGTGCCAGCAGTTTCCTACCCCACGAGCAGTACTTC. Translated: CASSFLPHEQYF.

The chain recombines TRBV11-3 with TRBJ2-3; D ambiguous. Trimming cost V 6 bases and J 2 bases, with 9 bases left between them. Germline CDR1 and CDR2: SGHNT and YENEEA. The CDR3 extends over 13 amino acids. This CDR3 is CASSRSYTDTQYF. The CDR3 DNA reads TGTGCCAGCAGTCGGAGTTACACAGATACGCAGTATTTT.